The T cell receptor beta chain described here comes from a study of technical replicates of blood from a few donors. The CDR3 has 15 amino acids. The V segment lost 3 bases and the J segment 5 bases; nucleotides outside the gene matches: 6. CDR1 and CDR2 from the germline V gene are KGHSH and LQKENI. Some clones are missing from TCRdb's copy, which holds only in-frame ones; the method was immunoSEQ multiplex PCR. Of some 87,000 clones listed, 90% to 95% are singletons. Sequencing input: T cells isolated from PBMCs. This receptor was obtained from a human donor in good health. V is TRBV18 and J is TRBJ1-1; 10 bases align to TRBD1. This CDR3 reads CASSPGQGIYTEAFF. The CDR3 coding sequence is TGTGCCAGCTCACCGGGACAGGGGATTTATACTGAAGCTTTCTTT. Complete variable domain (other parts from reference TRBV18 and TRBJ1-1): NAGVMQNPRHLVRRRGQEARLRCSPMKGHSHVYWYRQLPEEGLKFMVYLQKENIIDESGMPKERFSAEFPKEGPSILRIQQVVRGDSAAYFCASSPGQGIYTEAFFGQGTRLTVV.